Presented here are 31 T cell receptor beta chains from one specimen sequenced in a study of CD8+ T cells in alopecia areata. The sequencing template was cDNA reverse transcribed from extracted RNA. Using immunoSEQ multiplex PCR, the repertoire was profiled, and TCRdb retains in-frame clones only, with some absent. The data show 140,000 to 150,000 clones, around 49% seen once. The sequencing used CD4+ T cells sorted from blood, collected at week 0. The receptors here all came from a human donor with alopecia areata.

The rearrangement joins TRBV30 to TRBJ2-7; D is ambiguous. CDR3 length equals 12 residues. Germline CDR1 GTSNPN, CDR2 SVGIG (reference sequence). V was shortened by 1 base and J by 4 bases, with 8 bases between the two germline ends. The CDR3 region is CAWSAARYEQYF. For the CDR3, the DNA is TGTGCCTGGAGTGCCGCCAGATACGAGCAGTACTTC.

This chain joins TRBV4-1 and TRBJ1-5, with D unclear. Per germline, CDR1 MGHRA and CDR2 YSYEKL. This CDR3 is 15 amino acids long. V was shortened by 1 base and J by 1 base, with 8 bases between the two germline ends. CDR3: CASSQVIGSNQPQHF. CDR3 DNA: TGCGCCAGCAGCCAAGTTATTGGGAGCAATCAGCCCCAGCATTTT.

The rearrangement joins TRBV30 to TRBJ1-2; D is perhaps TRBD1 (5 bases). This CDR3 has 14 residues. Germline values: CDR1 GTSNPN, CDR2 SVGIG (reference sequence). Trimming took 0 bases from V and 8 from J, leaving 16 bases between them. In nucleotides, the CDR3 is TGTGCCTGGAGTGTACTCAGGGAGGCCGGCGGCTACACCTTC. Its protein is CAWSVLREAGGYTF.

The chain combines TRBV6-5 with TRBJ2-7; TRBD2 agrees at 7 bases. Germline loops: CDR1 MNHEY, CDR2 SVGAGI. V shed 5 bases, J shed 7 bases, and the junction held 11 bases outside the gene matches. CDR3 length equals 14 residues. The CDR3 DNA reads TGTGCCAGCAGTAGAGCGGGACCCGCGGGGGAGCAGTACTTC. It is translated as CASSRAGPAGEQYF.

This rearrangement joins TRBV4-1 to TRBJ1-1; D ambiguous. CDR3 length equals 13 residues. Germline CDR1 reads MGHRA; CDR2 reads YSYEKL. The V end was cut by 0 bases, the J end by 3 bases, with 5 bases between. For the CDR3, the DNA is TGCGCCAGCAGCCAAGATCCGTACACTGAAGCTTTCTTT. Protein: CASSQDPYTEAFF.

This chain connects TRBV15 to TRBJ2-5; D gene ambiguous. The germline CDR1 and CDR2 sequences are LNHNV and YYDKDF (reference sequence). The length of the CDR3 is 14 residues. Trimming took off 1 base at V and 7 bases at J, with 13 bases between the two ends. The CDR3 spells CATSRAPSTGTQYF. In DNA form, the CDR3 reads TGTGCCACCAGCAGAGCACCGTCTACGGGGACCCAGTACTTC.

This clone came up once. The chain recombines TRBV6-5 with TRBJ2-5; maybe TRBD2 (5 bases). V lost 3 bases and J lost 2, with 13 bases in between. Per the germline V gene, CDR1 is MNHEY and CDR2 is SVGAGI. There are 15 residues in the CDR3. The CDR3 DNA reads TGTGCCAGCAGTTATGGGTCGAGACTACAAGAGACCCAGTACTTC. Its translation is CASSYGSRLQETQYF.

This clone was seen a handful of times. The chain joins TRBV5-4 to TRBJ1-2; no firm D call. This CDR3 contains 15 residues. CDR1 SGHNT and CDR2 YYREEE come from the germline V gene (reference sequence). Trimming cost V 0 bases and J 5 bases, with 14 bases left between them. The CDR3 loop is CASSLEVGRRYGYTF. For the CDR3, the DNA is TGTGCCAGCAGCTTGGAGGTGGGCAGAAGGTATGGCTACACCTTC.

V usage is TRBV30 and J usage is TRBJ1-2; no clear D gene. From germline, CDR1 is GTSNPN and CDR2 SVGIG (reference sequence). V was cut by 3 bases and J by 7 bases, with 9 bases left in between. CDR3 length: 11 amino acids. The CDR3 sequence: CAWRLGGGYTF. DNA for the CDR3: TGTGCCTGGAGGCTGGGCGGTGGCTACACCTTC.

This clone was found a few times. The chain employs TRBV30 and TRBJ2-5, with D perhaps matching TRBD1 (6 bases). Germline V gives CDR1 GTSNPN, CDR2 SVGIG (reference sequence). The CDR3 contains 11 residues. V was clipped by 4 bases and J by 11 bases, with 14 bases between them. The CDR3 DNA reads as TGTGCCTGGACCCCAGGGGTGGAGCAGTACTTC. Translation: CAWTPGVEQYF.

The chain recombines TRBV7-2 with TRBJ2-7; D possibly corresponds to TRBD1 (5 bases). The CDR3 is 15 residues long. Germline V gene data show CDR1 as SGHTA and CDR2 as FQGNSA. V lost 1 base and J lost 4, with 14 bases in between. CDR3 sequence (DNA): TGTGCCAGCAGCTTAGATTCGGGCAGGGTGTACGAGCAGTACTTC. Translation gives CASSLDSGRVYEQYF.

The chain carries TRBV7-3 and TRBJ2-6; TRBD1 agrees at 7 bases. The length of the CDR3 is 11 residues. The V and J ends lost 2 bases and 18 bases, in that order; junction bases with no gene match: 4. Per the germline V gene, CDR1 is SGHTA and CDR2 is FQGTGA. CDR3: CASSLLGTATF. CDR3 nucleotide sequence: TGTGCCAGCAGCTTACTAGGGACAGCGACTTTC.

The chain recombines TRBV29-1 with TRBJ2-2; perhaps TRBD1 as D (6 bases). Trimming left V 3 bases short and J 8 bases short, with 13 bases between. The length of the CDR3 is 13 residues. CDR1 and CDR2 (germline): SQVTM, ANQGSEA. The CDR3 nucleotides are TGCAGCGTTGACTCTCAGGGGTGGGGGGAGCTGTTTTTT. It specifies CSVDSQGWGELFF.

This clone was seen more than once but under ten times. The V call is TRBV5-4, the J call TRBJ2-5, with D perhaps TRBD1 (5 bases). V was shortened by 9 bases and J by 5 bases, with 17 bases between the two germline ends. Germline V lookup: CDR1 SGHNT, CDR2 YYREEE (reference sequence). This CDR3 has 13 residues. The CDR3 spells CATDQGGKETQYF. CDR3 bases: TGTGCCACCGACCAGGGCGGCAAGGAGACCCAGTACTTC.

The chain is built from TRBV28 and TRBJ2-7; no definite D call. Germline V gene data show CDR1 as MDHEN and CDR2 as SYDVKM. Between the trimmed V and J ends, which lost 8 bases and 4 bases, there was a span of 18 bases. This CDR3 is 14 amino acids long. The CDR3 DNA sequence: TGTGCCAGCGCAGTGACTCTGGGCCTGTACGAGCAGTACTTC. Protein sequence: CASAVTLGLYEQYF.

This chain connects TRBV2 to TRBJ2-3; no firm D call. V lost 7 bases to trimming and J lost 3 bases, with 11 bases between them. The germline V gene encodes CDR1 SNHLY and CDR2 FYNNEI. The CDR3 is made up of 13 amino acids. The CDR3 loop reads CASIIQKTDTQYF. The CDR3, as DNA: TGTGCCAGCATAATTCAGAAAACAGATACGCAGTATTTT. The complete variable domain, with remaining parts taken from reference TRBV2 and TRBJ2-3, reads EPEVTQTPSHQVTQMGQEVILRCVPISNHLYFYWYRQILGQKVEFLVSFYNNEISEKSEIFDDQFSVERPDGSNFTLKIRSTKLEDSAMYFCASIIQKTDTQYFGPGTRLTVL.

This sequence joins TRBV27 and TRBJ2-5; 11 bases align to TRBD2. V shed 7 bases and J 4 bases; nucleotides not matched to a gene: 8. The CDR3 has 15 amino acids. Germline V gene lookup returns CDR1 MNHEY and CDR2 SMNVEV (reference sequence). The CDR3 spells CASNTIAGGTETQYF. For the CDR3, the DNA is TGTGCCAGCAACACCATAGCGGGAGGGACAGAGACCCAGTACTTC.

This chain connects TRBV4-1 to TRBJ1-2, with D uncertain. The CDR3 length is 15 residues. Germline V gives CDR1 MGHRA, CDR2 YSYEKL. Trimming cost V 4 bases and J 2 bases, with 14 bases left between them. For the CDR3, the DNA is TGCGCCAGCAGCCTAAGTTCACCCGGGAACTATGGCTACACCTTC. Its translation: CASSLSSPGNYGYTF.

The chain employs TRBV16 and TRBJ2-5, with 8 bases fitting TRBD1. The germline V gene has CDR1 KGHSY and CDR2 FQNENV. J lost 9 bases, V lost 0 bases, and 3 bases had no gene match. The CDR3 sequence is 13 residues long. CDR3 nucleotides: TGTGCCAGCAGCCAATCCCGGACAGGGCCCCAGTACTTC. Translating gives CASSQSRTGPQYF.

J is TRBJ1-5 and V is TRBV7-2, with D possibly matching TRBD1 (5 bases). Per the germline V gene, CDR1 is SGHTA and CDR2 is FQGNSA. V lost 5 bases and J 1 base, leaving 9 bases between the germline ends. The CDR3 is 14 residues long. CDR3 loop: CASSPGLSNQPQHF. DNA for the CDR3: TGTGCCAGCAGCCCGGGACTGAGCAATCAGCCCCAGCATTTT.

The CDR3 sequence: CASSLEVGVIPYEQYF. CDR3 sequence (DNA): TGTGCCAGCAGCTTAGAAGTGGGAGTGATCCCCTACGAGCAGTACTTC. This chain joins TRBV7-8 and TRBJ2-7, with D possibly matching TRBD2 (5 bases). Trimming pared 1 base from V and 2 bases from J, leaving 15 bases between. The germline CDR1 and CDR2 sequences are SGHVS and FQNEAQ. This CDR3 spans 16 amino acids.

This clone was counted a single time. The V gene is TRBV4-3, the J gene TRBJ2-2, with a possible D match to TRBD1 (6 bases). The germline CDR1 and CDR2 sequences are LGHNA and YSLEER. Deletions cut 0 bases from V and 4 bases from J, with 9 bases between. The CDR3 totals 15 residues. CDR3 sequence (DNA): TGCGCCAGCAGCCAAGATGCAGGGGCCACCGGGGAGCTGTTTTTT. Its translation is CASSQDAGATGELFF.

This chain links TRBV7-2 with TRBJ1-4; D is ambiguous. The germline gives CDR1 SGHTA, CDR2 FQGNSA. Trimming cost V 7 bases and J 10 bases, with 16 bases left between them. There are 13 residues in the CDR3. CDR3 nucleotides: TGTGCCAGCACCCCAGATTTGGGAGGAAAACTGTTTTTT. It specifies CASTPDLGGKLFF.

The chain links TRBV27 to TRBJ1-1; TRBD1 agrees at 7 bases. The CDR3 consists of 15 residues. J gave up 1 base and V 5 bases, and 7 bases lay outside the gene matches. Germline CDR1 MNHEY, CDR2 SMNVEV (reference sequence). CDR3 region: CASSPLGGGNTEAFF. The CDR3 DNA sequence: TGTGCCAGCAGTCCCTTAGGGGGCGGGAACACTGAAGCTTTCTTT.

This clone was counted between two and nine times. The chain uses TRBV7-2 and TRBJ2-6, with D hard to call. V was cut by 5 bases and J by 2 bases, with 13 bases left in between. Germline loops: CDR1 SGHTA, CDR2 FQGNSA. This CDR3 region has 16 residues. Here the CDR3 reads CASSTTPSAGANVLTF. In DNA, the CDR3 is TGTGCCAGCAGCACAACCCCTAGTGCTGGGGCCAACGTCCTGACTTTC.

This chain joins TRBV7-2 and TRBJ2-4; D gene uncertain. The CDR3 is made up of 13 amino acids. Trimming shortened V by 1 base and J by 8 bases, and 9 bases separated the two germline ends. Germline CDR1 reads SGHTA; CDR2 reads FQGNSA. CDR3 bases: TGTGCCAGCAGCTTAGATTACCGGGACATTCAGTACTTC. Translated, it gives CASSLDYRDIQYF.

The chain links TRBV6-1 to TRBJ2-6, with D possibly matching TRBD1 (5 bases). Germline V gene data show CDR1 as MNHNS and CDR2 as SASEGT. This CDR3 is 15 amino acids long. V was pared by 5 bases and J by 0 bases, with 8 bases between. The CDR3 DNA follows: TGTGCCAGCAGTCGACAGCTCTCTGGGGCCAACGTCCTGACTTTC. Protein sequence: CASSRQLSGANVLTF.

This clone was seen a few times. The chain carries TRBV30 and TRBJ2-7; D unresolved. The germline V gene encodes CDR1 GTSNPN and CDR2 SVGIG (reference sequence). V lost 3 bases to trimming and J lost 2 bases, with 5 bases between them. The CDR3 runs to 11 residues. The CDR3 loop reads CAWREAYEQYF. The CDR3 DNA follows: TGTGCCTGGAGAGAAGCCTACGAGCAGTACTTC. The full variable domain, rest sourced from reference TRBV30 and TRBJ2-7, is SQTIHQWPATLVQPVGSPLSLECTVEGTSNPNLYWYRQAAGRGLQLLFYSVGIGQISSEVPQNLSASRPQDRQFILSSKKLLLSDSGFYLCAWREAYEQYFGPGTRLTVT.

A few counts support this clone. This chain uses TRBV7-2 with TRBJ2-3; D unresolved. The CDR3 spans 15 residues. The V gene lost 5 bases and the J gene lost 4 bases, with 16 bases spanning the gap. Germline CDR1 reads SGHTA; CDR2 reads FQGNSA. CDR3 nucleotide sequence: TGTGCCAGCAGCCAAGCTAGGACCGCCCCAGATACGCAGTATTTT. This sequence encodes CASSQARTAPDTQYF.

This chain links TRBV9 with TRBJ2-5; the match to TRBD1 covers 7 bases. This CDR3 is built from 16 residues. Germline CDR1 SGDLS, CDR2 YYNGEE. Trimming at V came to 0 bases and at J to 4 bases, leaving 9 bases not matched to a gene. This chain's CDR3 is CASSVALTGVGETQYF. Here the CDR3 DNA reads TGTGCCAGCAGCGTAGCTCTTACAGGGGTGGGAGAGACCCAGTACTTC.

This clone has just a few counts. The chain joins TRBV9 to TRBJ2-2; D possibly corresponds to TRBD2 (6 bases). This CDR3 has 10 residues. Looked up from germline, CDR1 is SGDLS and CDR2 is YYNGEE. Between the trimmed V and J ends, which lost 7 bases and 10 bases, there was a span of 8 bases. CDR3 region: CASGEEELFF. The CDR3 bases are TGTGCCAGCGGGGAGGAGGAGCTGTTTTTT. Complete variable domain (other parts from reference TRBV9 and TRBJ2-2): DSGVTQTPKHLITATGQRVTLRCSPRSGDLSVYWYQQSLDQGLQFLIQYYNGEERAKGNILERFSAQQFPDLHSELNLSSLELGDSALYFCASGEEELFFGEGSRLTVL.